Presented here are 3 T cell receptor beta chains from one specimen sequenced in a study of cytomegalovirus exposure and HLA in healthy donors. PCR involved 60 Vbeta and 13 Jbeta primers. Generated by immunoSEQ multiplex PCR, the TCRdb table keeps only in-frame clones and is missing some. The repertoire consists of fewer than 250,000 clones, with about 84% occurring once and the leading ten covering 13% to 15%. Sequencing was performed on PBMCs. The receptor source for this set is a woman younger than 45 in good health and CMV-seropositive.

The rearrangement links TRBV10-3 to TRBJ2-7; TRBD2 matches at 8 bases. The V segment lost 1 base and the J segment 3 bases; nucleotides outside the gene matches: 5. The germline gives CDR1 ENHRY, CDR2 SYGVKD. CDR3 length equals 15 residues. Here the CDR3 DNA reads TGTGCCATCAGTGAGTGGGCGGGGGGCGTCTACGAGCAGTACTTC. This gives the protein CAISEWAGGVYEQYF.

The chain couples TRBV7-3 to TRBJ2-1; D ambiguous. Per germline, CDR1 SGHTA and CDR2 FQGTGA. V shed 2 bases and J shed 0 bases, with 8 bases lying between them. CDR3 length: 15 amino acids. This CDR3 is CASSLSPSSYNEQFF. The CDR3 region has the DNA TGTGCCAGCAGCTTATCGCCGAGCTCCTACAATGAGCAGTTCTTC.

The V and J genes are TRBV19 and TRBJ1-5; D is unclear. CDR3 length: 15 amino acids. Between the trimmed V and J ends, which lost 7 bases and 0 bases, there was a span of 13 bases. Germline V gene data show CDR1 as LNHDA and CDR2 as SQIVND (reference sequence). DNA of the CDR3: TGTGCCAGTACTCCATCGACGGGTAGCAATCAGCCCCAGCATTTT. Encoded protein: CASTPSTGSNQPQHF.